What follows are 18 T cell receptor beta chains derived from one specimen sequenced in a study of blood T cell repertoires in COVID-19. Clones were read by immunoSEQ multiplex PCR, and TCRdb kept only the in-frame ones, dropping some. The sample carries approximately 82,000 clones, 70% to 90% recorded once. The sample comprised peripheral blood. The receptors originated from a woman in her 70s with active or convalescent COVID-19.

This chain joins TRBV20-1 and TRBJ2-1, with 8 positions matching TRBD2. The CDR3 loop spans 11 amino acids. Germline V gives CDR1 DFQATT, CDR2 SNEGSKA (reference sequence). V lost 6 bases, J lost 10 bases, and 5 bases stayed unmatched. The CDR3 nucleotides read TGCAGTGCGACTATAGCGGGGGAGCAGTTCTTC. This encodes CSATIAGEQFF.

The chain combines TRBV28 with TRBJ2-7; 8 positions agree with TRBD1. The CDR3 is 16 amino acids. The germline V gene has CDR1 MDHEN and CDR2 SYDVKM. Germline trimming cut 6 bases from V and 5 bases from J; bases unmatched to any gene: 15. CDR3 residues: CASRSGTGNWNHEQYF. CDR3 nucleotides: TGTGCCAGCAGATCCGGGACAGGTAATTGGAACCACGAGCAGTACTTC.

This chain connects TRBV9 to TRBJ1-2; possibly TRBD1 for D (6 bases). The CDR3 length is 15 residues. Germline CDR1 SGDLS, CDR2 YYNGEE. V was shortened by 2 bases and J by 3 bases, with 14 bases between the two germline ends. CDR3 sequence (DNA): TGTGCCAGCAGCGTGATCAGGGGCGAAGACTATGGCTACACCTTC. Translating it yields CASSVIRGEDYGYTF.

J is TRBJ2-5 and V is TRBV7-2; 11 nucleotides line up with TRBD2. V lost 3 bases, J lost 3 bases, and 3 bases stayed unmatched. CDR3 length equals 15 residues. Germline assignment: CDR1 SGHTA and CDR2 FQGNSA. The CDR3 coding sequence is TGTGCCAGCAGCTTTAGCGGGGGGGGGAAAGAGACCCAGTACTTC. This gives the protein CASSFSGGGKETQYF.

V usage is TRBV29-1 and J usage is TRBJ1-1; D gene uncertain. CDR3 size: 12 residues. The V end was cut by 1 base, the J end by 4 bases, with 7 bases between. In germline, CDR1 is SQVTM, CDR2 ANQGSEA. The CDR3 nucleotides are TGCAGCGTTGAAGCTCTAGGCACTGAAGCTTTCTTT. This codes for CSVEALGTEAFF.

This clone has only one observation. V gene TRBV7-6 combines with J gene TRBJ1-5; tentative D call: TRBD1 (6 bases). V lost 5 bases and J 0 bases, leaving 17 bases between the germline ends. Germline CDR1 and CDR2: SGHVS and FNYEAQ. This CDR3 comprises 17 residues. The CDR3 sequence: CASSLKPRGNSNQPQHF. DNA of the CDR3: TGTGCCAGCAGCCTAAAGCCCAGGGGAAATAGCAATCAGCCCCAGCATTTT.

V gene TRBV6-2 or TRBV6-3 combines with J gene TRBJ1-2, with D perhaps TRBD1 (5 bases). Germline V lookup: CDR1 MNHEY, CDR2 SVGEGT. V was pared by 0 bases and J by 6 bases, with 11 bases between. This CDR3 spans 14 amino acids. The CDR3 sequence is CASSYSQGRDGYTF. The CDR3, as DNA: TGTGCCAGCAGTTACTCTCAGGGTAGAGATGGCTACACCTTC.

The chain uses TRBV5-4 and TRBJ2-5; 10 bases are shared with TRBD1. J was trimmed by 7 bases and V by 4 bases; bases with no gene match: 7. The germline V gene encodes CDR1 SGHNT and CDR2 YYREEE (reference sequence). The CDR3 loop spans 14 amino acids. The CDR3: CASSGGTGVGTQYF. The DNA for the CDR3 is TGTGCCAGCAGCGGAGGGACAGGGGTAGGGACCCAGTACTTC. The entire variable domain, with the rest obtained from reference TRBV5-4 and TRBJ2-5, is as follows: ETGVTQSPTHLIKTRGQQVTLRCSSQSGHNTVSWYQQALGQGPQFIFQYYREEENGRGNFPPRFSGLQFPNYSSELNVNALELDDSALYLCASSGGTGVGTQYFGPGTRLLVL.

The V call is TRBV5-4, the J call TRBJ2-2; D is perhaps TRBD2 (7 bases). V was pared by 4 bases and J by 3 bases, with 19 bases between. Germline values: CDR1 SGHNT, CDR2 YYREEE (reference sequence). This CDR3 region has 17 residues. The DNA of the CDR3 is TGTGCCAGCAGCCCCGGTGGGAGGGGGAGAGACACCGGGGAGCTGTTTTTT. Translation: CASSPGGRGRDTGELFF.

The J gene is TRBJ1-2, the V gene TRBV24-1, with TRBD1 matching 7 bases. CDR1 is KGHDR, CDR2 SFDVKD, per germline. With V trimmed by 4 bases and J by 2 bases, 9 bases remained unmatched. The CDR3 totals 16 residues. This CDR3 reads CATSDPGQTGNYGYTF. The CDR3 coding sequence is TGTGCCACCAGTGACCCGGGACAGACGGGCAACTATGGCTACACCTTC.

The chain combines TRBV6-6 with TRBJ2-3; D unresolved. Trimming cost V 10 bases and J 6 bases, with 11 bases left between them. This CDR3 contains 11 residues. Germline assignment: CDR1 MNHNY and CDR2 SVGAGI (reference sequence). The CDR3 bases are TGTGCCACCGCAGTGCGGGATACGCAGTATTTT. The encoded protein is CATAVRDTQYF.

The V and J genes are TRBV28 and TRBJ1-6, with 8 bases identical to TRBD1. This CDR3 comprises 16 residues. Germline-derived CDR1 and CDR2 are MDHEN and SYDVKM. The junction had 10 bases not matched to a gene; V was cut back by 7 bases and J by 5 bases. The CDR3 DNA is TGTGCCAGCATCGCTGCAGGGGGCGCCGATAATTCACCCCTCCACTTT. Translating gives CASIAAGGADNSPLHF.

The sample holds one count of this clone. The chain joins TRBV9 to TRBJ2-3; D ambiguous. This CDR3 spans 14 amino acids. The V end lost 0 bases, the J end lost 2 bases, and 7 bases lay between the germline ends. CDR1 and CDR2 (germline): SGDLS, YYNGEE. CDR3: CASSVDFLTDTQYF. The CDR3 DNA follows: TGTGCCAGCAGCGTAGATTTCCTCACAGATACGCAGTATTTT.

This clone occurred once. The chain uses TRBV14 and TRBJ2-5; TRBD2 matches 10 bases. This CDR3 has 15 residues. With V trimmed by 4 bases and J by 9 bases, 11 bases remained unmatched. Germline CDR1 and CDR2: SGHDN and FVKESK. CDR3 region: CASSLLAGAGMSQYF. The CDR3 nucleotides are TGTGCCAGCAGCCTCCTAGCGGGGGCTGGGATGTCCCAGTACTTC. The variable domain in full, with the rest retrieved from reference TRBV14 and TRBJ2-5, is EAGVTQFPSHSVIEKGQTVTLRCDPISGHDNLYWYRRVMGKEIKFLLHFVKESKQDESGMPNNRFLAERTGGTYSTLKVQPAELEDSGVYFCASSLLAGAGMSQYFGPGTRLLVL.

The rearrangement joins TRBV5-6 to TRBJ2-1; 13 bases align to TRBD2. The CDR3 contains 17 residues. The V and J ends lost 3 bases and 8 bases, in that order; junction bases with no gene match: 11. Germline V gene sequence: CDR1 SGHDT, CDR2 YYEEEE. The CDR3 reads CASSSAGLAGSIDEQFF. CDR3 nucleotides: TGTGCCAGCAGCTCGGCGGGACTAGCGGGGAGTATCGATGAGCAGTTCTTC.

V usage is TRBV4-1 and J usage is TRBJ1-1; TRBD1 matches 12 bases. The CDR3 length is 17 residues. The trim removed 4 bases at V and 6 bases at J, leaving 12 bases unmatched. The germline V gene has CDR1 MGHRA and CDR2 YSYEKL. CDR3 region: CASSRGQGANPSAEAFF. CDR3 in DNA: TGCGCCAGCAGCCGGGGACAGGGGGCGAATCCATCGGCTGAAGCTTTCTTT.

The genes are TRBV3-1 (or the pseudogene TRBV3-2) and TRBJ2-4, with D possibly matching TRBD1 (6 bases). V was cut by 6 bases and J by 11 bases, with 14 bases left in between. The germline V gene encodes CDR1 LGHDT and CDR2 YNNKEL (reference sequence). The CDR3 consists of 12 residues. CDR3 in amino acids: CASSPGQKFQYF. CDR3 nucleotide sequence: TGTGCCAGCAGTCCGGGACAAAAGTTTCAGTACTTC.

This chain joins TRBV18 and TRBJ2-5; D is possibly TRBD1 (6 bases). Trimming removed 6 bases from V and 1 base from J, with 9 bases in between. Germline loops: CDR1 KGHSH, CDR2 LQKENI. The CDR3 extends over 13 amino acids. The CDR3 bases are TGTGCCAGCTCTCGGGACACCCAAGAGACCCAGTACTTC. Its translation is CASSRDTQETQYF.